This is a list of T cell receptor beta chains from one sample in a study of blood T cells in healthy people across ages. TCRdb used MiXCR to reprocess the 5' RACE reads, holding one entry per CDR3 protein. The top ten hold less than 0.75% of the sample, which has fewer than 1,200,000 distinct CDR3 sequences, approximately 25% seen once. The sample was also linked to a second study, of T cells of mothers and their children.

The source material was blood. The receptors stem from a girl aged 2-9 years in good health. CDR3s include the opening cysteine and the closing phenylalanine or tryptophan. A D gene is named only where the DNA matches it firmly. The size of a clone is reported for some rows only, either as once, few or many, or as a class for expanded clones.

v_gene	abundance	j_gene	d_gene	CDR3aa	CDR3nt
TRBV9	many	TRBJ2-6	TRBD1	CASSTTGEGANVLTF	TGTGCCAGCAGCACCACAGGGGAAGGGGCCAACGTCCTGACTTTC
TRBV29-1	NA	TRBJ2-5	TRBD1	CSGRQGARETQYF	TGCAGCGGCCGACAGGGGGCGAGAGAGACCCAGTACTTC
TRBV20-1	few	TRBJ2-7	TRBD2	CSALSGSGYEQYF	TGCAGTGCCTTAAGCGGGAGTGGGTACGAGCAGTACTTC
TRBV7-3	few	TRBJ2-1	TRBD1	CASSLDRGSNEQFF	TGTGCCAGCAGCTTGGACAGGGGGAGTAATGAGCAGTTCTTC
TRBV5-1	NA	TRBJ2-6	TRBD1	CASSVDRGAGANVLTF	TGCGCCAGCAGCGTGGACAGGGGTGCTGGGGCCAACGTCCTGACTTTC
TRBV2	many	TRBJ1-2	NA	CASIPDTYGYTF	TGTGCCAGCATCCCGGACACCTATGGCTACACCTTC
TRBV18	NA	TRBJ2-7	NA	CASSDPGFSYEQYF	TGTGCCAGCTCCGATCCGGGGTTCTCCTATGAGCAGTACTTC
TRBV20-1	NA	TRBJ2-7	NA	CSATDPRGSSYEQYF	TGCAGTGCCACCGACCCTCGGGGTTCCTCCTACGAGCAGTACTTC
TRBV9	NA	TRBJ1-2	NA	CASSVVGTTAIGGYTF	TGTGCCAGCAGCGTAGTTGGAACAACAGCCATCGGGGGCTACACCTTC
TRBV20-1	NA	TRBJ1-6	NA	CSASNRERLHF	TGCAGTGCTTCCAACAGGGAACGCCTCCACTTT
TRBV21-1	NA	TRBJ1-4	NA	CASAVQEKLFF	TGTGCCAGCGCAGTTCAAGAAAAACTGTTTTTT
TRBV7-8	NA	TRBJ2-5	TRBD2	CASSLGVAGGETQYF	TGCGCCAGCAGCTTAGGGGTAGCGGGAGGGGAGACCCAGTACTTC
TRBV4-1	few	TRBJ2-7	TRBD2	CASSPSTGTSSDEQYF	TGCGCCAGCAGCCCATCAACCGGGACTAGCTCTGACGAGCAGTACTTC
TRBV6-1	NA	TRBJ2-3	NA	CASSDLIGGLERTDTQYF	TGTGCCAGCAGTGACTTAATAGGGGGTCTAGAACGAACAGATACGCAGTATTTT
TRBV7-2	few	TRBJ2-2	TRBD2	CASSLTSGGVGELFF	TGTGCCAGCAGCTTAACTAGCGGGGGCGTCGGGGAGCTGTTTTTT
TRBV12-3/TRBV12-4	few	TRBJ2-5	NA	CASSRGRGGTSQETQYF	TGTGCCAGCAGCAGGGGGCGGGGGGGGACGTCCCAAGAGACCCAGTACTTC
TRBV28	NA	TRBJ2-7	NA	CASSLSTQGSSYEQYF	TGTGCCAGCAGTTTATCAACCCAGGGGAGCTCCTACGAGCAGTACTTC
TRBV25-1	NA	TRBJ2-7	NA	CASSEPGMTMTYEQYF	TGTGCCAGCAGTGAACCGGGCATGACAATGACTTACGAGCAGTACTTC
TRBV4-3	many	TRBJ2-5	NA	CASSQEEGGAPRETQYF	TGCGCCAGCAGCCAAGAGGAGGGGGGGGCCCCTCGAGAGACCCAGTACTTC
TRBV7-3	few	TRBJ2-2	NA	CASSYLGPLETGELFF	TGTGCCAGCAGCTACCTAGGACCTCTTGAGACCGGGGAGCTGTTTTTT
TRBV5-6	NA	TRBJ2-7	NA	CASSFTSSGLGGEQYF	TGTGCCAGCAGCTTTACTTCATCAGGCCTTGGGGGCGAGCAGTACTTC
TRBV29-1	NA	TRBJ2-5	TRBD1	CSVENPGTGAQETQYF	TGCAGCGTTGAAAATCCCGGGACAGGAGCTCAAGAGACCCAGTACTTC
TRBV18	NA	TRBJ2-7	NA	CASSPIGGEQYF	TGTGCCAGCTCACCTATTGGGGGCGAGCAGTACTTC
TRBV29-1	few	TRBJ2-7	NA	CSVEGAHTYEQYF	TGCAGCGTTGAGGGGGCACACACCTACGAGCAGTACTTC
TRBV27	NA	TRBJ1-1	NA	CASSLFGPGTEAFF	TGTGCCAGCAGTTTATTTGGGCCAGGGACTGAAGCTTTCTTT
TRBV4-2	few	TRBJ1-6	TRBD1	CASSQFKQGSLANSPLHF	TGTGCCAGCAGCCAATTTAAACAGGGGTCCCTCGCTAATTCACCCCTCCACTTT
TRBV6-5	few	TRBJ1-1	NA	CASSYTGLNTEAFF	TGTGCCAGCAGTTACACAGGCCTGAACACTGAAGCTTTCTTT
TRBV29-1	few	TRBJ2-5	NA	CSVDKDKGDKETQYF	TGCAGCGTTGATAAGGACAAGGGGGATAAAGAGACCCAGTACTTC
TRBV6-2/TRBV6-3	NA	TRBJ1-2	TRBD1	CASSDPGTASNYGYTF	TGTGCCAGCAGCGATCCCGGGACAGCCTCTAACTATGGCTACACCTTC
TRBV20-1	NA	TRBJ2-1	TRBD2	CSTRDLDGRTSYNEQFF	TGCAGTACTAGAGATCTCGACGGGAGGACCTCCTACAATGAGCAGTTCTTC
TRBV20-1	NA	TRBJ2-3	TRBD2	CSAPGPGGDTQYF	TGCAGTGCCCCGGGCCCGGGAGGGGATACGCAGTATTTT
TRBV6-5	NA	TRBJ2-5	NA	CASSRSGERFF	TGTGCCAGCAGCCGATCGGGTGAGCGGTTCTTC
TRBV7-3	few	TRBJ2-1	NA	CASAREVYNEQFF	TGTGCCAGCGCTCGTGAGGTTTACAATGAGCAGTTCTTC
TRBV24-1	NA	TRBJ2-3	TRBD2	CATSEPLAGGSDTQYF	TGTGCCACCAGTGAGCCTCTAGCGGGAGGTAGCGATACGCAGTATTTT
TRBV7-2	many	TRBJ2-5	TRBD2	CASSPFTSGGPKQETQYF	TGTGCCAGCAGCCCCTTCACTAGCGGGGGGCCAAAGCAAGAGACCCAGTACTTC
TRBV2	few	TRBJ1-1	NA	CASSAGGDTEAFF	TGTGCCAGCAGTGCTGGCGGGGACACTGAAGCTTTCTTT
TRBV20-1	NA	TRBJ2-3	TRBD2	CSASNSGGAHGDTQYF	TGCAGTGCTAGTAACAGCGGGGGGGCTCATGGAGATACGCAGTATTTT
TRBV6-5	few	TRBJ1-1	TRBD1	CASSSNRGSEAFF	TGTGCCAGCAGCTCCAACAGGGGTTCTGAAGCTTTCTTT
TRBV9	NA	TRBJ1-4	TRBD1	CASSALQGAQEKLFF	TGTGCCAGCAGCGCGCTACAGGGGGCGCAGGAAAAACTGTTTTTT
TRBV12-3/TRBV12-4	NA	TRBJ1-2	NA	CASSLSRTNYGYTF	TGTGCCAGCAGTTTAAGCAGGACGAACTATGGCTACACCTTC
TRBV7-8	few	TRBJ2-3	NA	CASSTATDTQYF	TGTGCCAGCAGTACAGCCACAGATACGCAGTATTTT
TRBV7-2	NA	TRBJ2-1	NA	CASSLGPASGTQFF	TGTGCCAGCAGCTTAGGGCCGGCTTCCGGGACCCAGTTCTTC
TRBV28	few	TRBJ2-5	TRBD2	CASSSLGTSGRETQYF	TGTGCCAGCAGTTCCCTAGGGACTAGCGGGAGGGAGACCCAGTACTTC
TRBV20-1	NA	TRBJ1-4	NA	CSALRDGDEKLFF	TGCAGTGCTCTCCGGGACGGAGATGAAAAACTGTTTTTT
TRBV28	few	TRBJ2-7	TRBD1	CASRTLDRADEQYF	TGTGCCAGCCGAACCCTTGACAGGGCTGACGAGCAGTACTTC
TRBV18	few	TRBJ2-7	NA	CASSPPFDTREQYF	TGTGCCAGCTCACCCCCTTTTGATACCCGGGAGCAGTACTTC
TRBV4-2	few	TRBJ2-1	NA	CASSQGQAAIPSRSYNEQFF	TGTGCCAGCAGCCAGGGGCAAGCGGCCATCCCTAGCCGCTCCTATAATGAGCAGTTCTTC